This record looks at one T cell receptor beta chain sequence and its context. Its target is unknown. Individual cDNA molecules received unique molecular identifiers. TCRdb re-derived calls from the 5' RACE reads in MiXCR, one entry per CDR3 protein. The sample yields about 58,000 distinct CDR3 sequences, approximately 12% seen once. This entry comes from a study of early T cells in non-severe SARS-CoV-2 infection. For the study at large: Whole-blood bulk RNA, unsorted, was sequenced, and chains were unpaired.

Germline V lookup: CDR1 DFQATT, CDR2 SNEGSKA (reference sequence). V was pared by 5 bases and J by 4 bases, with 6 bases of the junction left unmatched. The CDR3 covers 14 residues. Study conclusions and caveats: VDJdb matches were skewed toward anti-spike CD8 T cell responses.

The V and J genes are TRBV20-1 and TRBJ2-3; TRBD1 matches 10 bases. Sequenced material: whole blood, taken at baseline. This receptor was obtained from an adult who was a healthcare worker with PCR-confirmed SARS-CoV-2 infection or an uninfected control (not recorded which). The donor label of this sample is uncertain. The CDR3 region is CSAFPGQGADTQYF. For the CDR3, the DNA is TGCAGTGCTTTCCCCGGACAGGGGGCAGATACGCAGTATTTT.